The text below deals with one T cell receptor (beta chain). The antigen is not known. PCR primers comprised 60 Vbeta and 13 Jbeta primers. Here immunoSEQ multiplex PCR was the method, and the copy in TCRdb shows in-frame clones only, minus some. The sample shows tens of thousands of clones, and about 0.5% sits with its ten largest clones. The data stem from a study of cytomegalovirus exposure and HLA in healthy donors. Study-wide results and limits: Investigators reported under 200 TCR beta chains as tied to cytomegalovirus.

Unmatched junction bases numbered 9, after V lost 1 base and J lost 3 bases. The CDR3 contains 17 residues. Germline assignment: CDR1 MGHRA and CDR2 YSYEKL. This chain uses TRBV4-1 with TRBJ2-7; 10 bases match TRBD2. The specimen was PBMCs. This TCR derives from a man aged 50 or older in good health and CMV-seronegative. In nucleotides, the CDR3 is TGCGCCAGCAGCCAAGCCCTTACTAGCGGGGCAAGCTACGAGCAGTACTTC. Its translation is CASSQALTSGASYEQYF.